The 26 T cell receptor beta chains listed next were all sequenced from one sample in a study of shared clonotypes between healthy human individuals. Naive CD8 populations comprised CD45RO-negative cells positively selected for CCR7, excluding terminally differentiated effector memory CD45RA+ cells. Sequencing was performed with immunoSEQ multiplex PCR; in TCRdb, only in-frame clones are kept and a portion is missing. The repertoire has roughly 2,000,000 clones, about 94% of them found once; the top ten carry 1.2%. The sample comprised naive CD8+ T cells sorted from blood. The source is a man younger than 35 in good health.

The chain is built from TRBV9 and TRBJ1-1, with 7 positions matching TRBD1. The trim removed 6 bases at V and 7 bases at J, leaving 12 bases unmatched. This CDR3 contains 14 residues. The germline V gene has CDR1 SGDLS and CDR2 YYNGEE. The CDR3 loop is CASNHGQDQFEAFF. CDR3 coding DNA: TGTGCCAGCAACCACGGACAGGACCAATTTGAAGCTTTCTTT.

The V gene is TRBV7-8, the J gene TRBJ2-7; tentative D call: TRBD1 (6 bases). CDR3 length equals 15 residues. Germline V CDR1 and CDR2: SGHVS, FQNEAQ. Trimming took 0 bases from V and 0 from J, leaving 9 bases between them. The CDR3 region has the DNA TGTGCCAGCAGCTTAGCGCAGGGGCTCTCCTACGAGCAGTACTTC. Translated: CASSLAQGLSYEQYF.

The V and J genes are TRBV4-1 and TRBJ1-4; D remains unclear. From germline, CDR1 is MGHRA and CDR2 YSYEKL. V was trimmed by 1 base and J by 7 bases, leaving 4 bases between them. This CDR3 spans 12 amino acids. The CDR3, as DNA: TGCGCCAGCAGCCAAGCGGCTGAAAAACTGTTTTTT. Protein product: CASSQAAEKLFF.

As concerns this clone: A junction boundary mismatches the germline segment, possibly from a read error. The rearrangement uses TRBV7-7 and TRBJ2-2; no clear D gene. The length of the CDR3 is 14 residues. CDR1 is SSHAT, CDR2 FNYEAQ, per germline (reference sequence). CDR3 DNA sequence: TGTGCTAGCAGCTTAGGAGTTAACACCGGGGAGCTGTTTTTT. Its translation is CASSLGVNTGELFF. The entire variable domain, with the rest obtained from reference TRBV7-7 and TRBJ2-2, is as follows: GAGVSQSPRYKVTKRGQDVTLRCDPISSHATLYWYQQALGQGPEFLTYFNYEAQPDKSGLPSDRFSAERPEGSISTLTIQRTEQRDSAMYRCASSLGVNTGELFFGEGSRLTVL.

The chain combines TRBV10-2 with TRBJ2-2; D is undetermined. V lost 6 bases and J lost 6, with 8 bases in between. Germline loops: CDR1 WSHSY, CDR2 SAAADI. The CDR3 has 12 amino acids. CDR3 bases: TGCGCCAGCAGAGATTCCCCCGGGGAGCTGTTTTTT. Amino acids: CASRDSPGELFF.

To note about this clone: Other DNA sequences of this sample code for an identical CDR3. The chain carries TRBV6-5 and TRBJ1-2; D call uncertain. CDR1 is MNHEY, CDR2 SVGAGI, per germline. V was clipped by 2 bases and J by 4 bases, with 8 bases between them. The CDR3 runs 13 residues. As DNA, the CDR3 is TGTGCCAGCAGTTACGACCGCGCCTATGGCTACACCTTC. Translated: CASSYDRAYGYTF.

The chain is built from TRBV28 and TRBJ2-3; 12 positions agree with TRBD2. Losses at the gene ends were 0 bases for V and 3 bases for J; bases not matched to a gene: 1. Germline V gives CDR1 MDHEN, CDR2 SYDVKM. CDR3 length equals 16 residues. Written as DNA, the CDR3 is TGTGCCAGCAGTTTATGGACTAGCGGGAGTACAGATACGCAGTATTTT. Protein: CASSLWTSGSTDTQYF.

This clone has only one observation. The CDR3 sequence: CASNVLSIGVSEGNEQFF. CDR3 bases: TGTGCCAGCAATGTCCTTTCAATTGGGGTCTCCGAGGGCAATGAGCAGTTCTTC. V gene TRBV27 combines with J gene TRBJ2-1, with D possibly being TRBD2 (5 bases). This CDR3 contains 18 residues. The V end was cut by 7 bases, the J end by 6 bases, with 28 bases between. Germline CDR1 and CDR2: MNHEY and SMNVEV (reference sequence).

The chain recombines TRBV5-1 with TRBJ1-1, with a possible D match to TRBD1 (6 bases). The V gene's germline CDR1 is SGHRS and CDR2 YFSETQ. CDR3 length equals 13 residues. V gave up 2 bases and J gave up 7 bases, with 12 bases separating them. Written as DNA, the CDR3 is TGCGCCAGCAGCTTACAGGGTACGAGTGAAGCTTTCTTT. Translated, it gives CASSLQGTSEAFF. The full variable domain, rest sourced from reference TRBV5-1 and TRBJ1-1, is KAGVTQTPRYLIKTRGQQVTLSCSPISGHRSVSWYQQTPGQGLQFLFEYFSETQRNKGNFPGRFSGRQFSNSRSEMNVSTLELGDSALYLCASSLQGTSEAFFGQGTRLTVV.

The chain is built from TRBV27 and TRBJ2-2, with D maybe TRBD2 (5 bases). The germline V gene has CDR1 MNHEY and CDR2 SMNVEV (reference sequence). The CDR3 sequence is 16 residues long. Between the trimmed V and J ends, which lost 3 bases and 4 bases, there was a span of 15 bases. CDR3 sequence (DNA): TGTGCCAGCAGTTTCATAGGGAGTCGGGGCACCGGGGAGCTGTTTTTT. It translates to CASSFIGSRGTGELFF.

V is TRBV6-1 and J is TRBJ1-1; TRBD1 might be the D (6 bases). Trimming pared 2 bases from V and 5 bases from J, leaving 12 bases between. Germline CDR1 is MNHNS and CDR2 is SASEGT. The CDR3 loop spans 14 amino acids. The CDR3 bases are TGTGCCAGCAGTGAATGGGGGGCTGGGACTGAAGCTTTCTTT. It specifies CASSEWGAGTEAFF.

V and J are TRBV5-4 and TRBJ2-7; 7 nucleotides line up with TRBD2. The V gene's germline CDR1 is SGHNT and CDR2 YYREEE (reference sequence). The CDR3 consists of 18 residues. Unmatched junction bases numbered 16, after V lost 1 base and J lost 3 bases. The CDR3 coding sequence is TGTGCCAGCAGCTTGAGCCCCCCGGCGGGAGATAGGAACTACGAGCAGTACTTC. The encoded protein is CASSLSPPAGDRNYEQYF.

The rearrangement joins TRBV14 to TRBJ2-1; TRBD2 matches 12 bases. The CDR3 runs to 16 residues. With V trimmed by 1 base and J by 5 bases, 3 bases remained unmatched. Germline-derived CDR1 and CDR2 are SGHDN and FVKESK. The CDR3 region is CASSQAWTSGNNEQFF. The DNA of the CDR3 is TGTGCCAGCAGCCAAGCGTGGACTAGCGGGAACAATGAGCAGTTCTTC.

The CDR3 sequence is CAWSSRTFGTSAHEQFF. CDR3 nucleotide sequence: TGTGCCTGGAGTTCCCGCACATTTGGGACTAGTGCCCATGAGCAGTTCTTC. J is TRBJ2-1 and V is TRBV30, with TRBD2 matching over 8 bases. The germline V gene encodes CDR1 GTSNPN and CDR2 SVGIG (reference sequence). The length of the CDR3 is 17 residues. With 2 bases clipped from V and 8 bases from J, the junction kept 17 bases outside the gene matches.

A remark on this clone: The sample contains more than one DNA sequence encoding this CDR3. The chain joins TRBV7-9 to TRBJ1-1, with TRBD1 as a possible D gene (6 bases). The CDR3 is made up of 14 amino acids. With 4 bases removed from V and 0 bases from J, the gap between germline ends came to 9 bases. Germline CDR1 reads SEHNR; CDR2 reads FQNEAQ (reference sequence). CDR3 amino acids: CASSSGQLNTEAFF. The CDR3 DNA is TGTGCCAGCAGCTCAGGACAGCTGAACACTGAAGCTTTCTTT.

The chain employs TRBV11-3 and TRBJ2-1; D gene unclear. The CDR3 is 14 amino acids. Germline CDR1 reads SGHNT; CDR2 reads YENEEA. The V and J ends lost 5 bases and 0 bases respectively, with 8 bases between them. CDR3 residues: CASSASGSYNEQFF. CDR3 in DNA: TGTGCCAGCAGCGCATCGGGCTCCTACAATGAGCAGTTCTTC.

V usage is TRBV4-1 and J usage is TRBJ2-3, with 7 bases that match TRBD2. CDR3 length: 15 amino acids. The ends lost 8 bases at V and 2 bases at J; junction bases unmatched: 10. CDR1 is MGHRA and CDR2 is YSYEKL in the germline V gene. CDR3 residues: CASGEGSPYTDTQYF. CDR3 in DNA: TGCGCCAGCGGGGAGGGGTCACCGTACACAGATACGCAGTATTTT.

The gene calls are TRBV4-3 and TRBJ2-2; 10 bases map to TRBD1. Looked up from germline, CDR1 is LGHNA and CDR2 is YSLEER. V shed 1 base, J shed 1 base, and the junction held 12 bases outside the gene matches. There are 20 residues in the CDR3. The CDR3 DNA reads as TGCGCCAGCAGCCAAGTTTTCGACAGGGGGCCGATTGAGAACACCGGGGAGCTGTTTTTT. Protein sequence: CASSQVFDRGPIENTGELFF.

The V gene is TRBV5-6, the J gene TRBJ2-3; 9 nucleotides match TRBD1. Looked up from germline, CDR1 is SGHDT and CDR2 is YYEEEE. Unmatched junction bases numbered 4, after V lost 2 bases and J lost 6 bases. The CDR3 has 14 amino acids. The CDR3 spells CASSFGTGHDTQYF. The CDR3 region has the DNA TGTGCCAGCAGCTTCGGGACAGGGCACGATACGCAGTATTTT.

The rearrangement joins TRBV11-2 to TRBJ2-2; D possibly corresponds to TRBD2 (7 bases). Germline CDR1 SGHAT, CDR2 FQNNGV. This CDR3 is built from 16 residues. V was trimmed by 5 bases and J by 4 bases, leaving 17 bases between them. Here the CDR3 DNA reads TGTGCCAGCAGCCTTCGAGGGGGGGTTGTCACCGGGGAGCTGTTTTTT. Amino acids: CASSLRGGVVTGELFF.

The chain links TRBV6-5 to TRBJ1-1; D possibly corresponds to TRBD1 (5 bases). The CDR3 loop spans 14 amino acids. CDR1 is MNHEY, CDR2 SVGAGI, per germline. The V end lost 5 bases, the J end lost 5 bases, and 15 bases lay between the germline ends. The CDR3 DNA reads as TGTGCCAGCAGTCAGGGATTAGTAGAGACTGAAGCTTTCTTT. Translating gives CASSQGLVETEAFF.

The chain is built from TRBV7-9 and TRBJ2-5, with a weak D call TRBD2 (7 bases). The CDR3 has 15 residues. Germline CDR1 SEHNR, CDR2 FQNEAQ (reference sequence). V was cut by 4 bases and J by 8 bases, with 20 bases left in between. CDR3 protein: CASSSPEGGAHTQYF. Written as DNA, the CDR3 is TGTGCCAGCAGCTCCCCGGAGGGGGGGGCCCATACCCAGTACTTC. The full variable domain, completed using reference TRBV7-9 and TRBJ2-5, is DTGVSQNPRHKITKRGQNVTFRCDPISEHNRLYWYRQTLGQGPEFLTYFQNEAQLEKSRLLSDRFSAERPKGSFSTLEIQRTEQGDSAMYLCASSSPEGGAHTQYFGPGTRLLVL.

The gene calls are TRBV10-3 and TRBJ2-3; 8 positions match TRBD2. This CDR3 comprises 14 residues. Germline values: CDR1 ENHRY, CDR2 SYGVKD. Losses at the gene ends were 4 bases for V and 5 bases for J; bases not matched to a gene: 5. CDR3 loop: CAISGAGVGDTQYF. CDR3 in DNA: TGTGCCATCAGTGGAGCGGGAGTTGGAGATACGCAGTATTTT.

The gene calls are TRBV27 and TRBJ1-1, with 9 bases aligning to TRBD1. CDR1 MNHEY and CDR2 SMNVEV come from the germline V gene (reference sequence). This CDR3 has 16 amino acids. V lost 1 base and J lost 4; bases outside the gene matches: 7. The CDR3 nucleotides are TGTGCCAGCAGTTTATTATGGGACAGGGTACCCACTGAAGCTTTCTTT. This sequence encodes CASSLLWDRVPTEAFF.

This clone has just one count. The V call is TRBV19, the J call TRBJ1-5; D possibly corresponds to TRBD1 (5 bases). V was shortened by 3 bases and J by 3 bases, with 15 bases between the two germline ends. This CDR3 is 16 amino acids long. Germline values: CDR1 LNHDA, CDR2 SQIVND (reference sequence). The CDR3 here is CASSIPGLAPNQPQHF. CDR3 nucleotide sequence: TGTGCCAGTAGTATCCCAGGGCTGGCCCCCAATCAGCCCCAGCATTTT.

The rearrangement links TRBV7-9 to TRBJ2-7; D gene ambiguous. V shed 4 bases and J shed 4 bases, with 11 bases lying between them. Germline V gives CDR1 SEHNR, CDR2 FQNEAQ (reference sequence). The CDR3 contains 13 residues. CDR3 residues: CASSYFDGYEQYF. CDR3 nucleotide sequence: TGTGCCAGCAGCTACTTTGACGGTTACGAGCAGTACTTC.